This entry lists 26 T cell receptor beta chains sequenced from one sample in a study of T cell responses to AZD1222 COVID-19 vaccine. Generated by immunoSEQ multiplex PCR, the TCRdb table keeps only in-frame clones and is missing some. Of 150,000 or so clones in the sample, about 90% were seen once. This specimen consisted of peripheral blood, obtained on day 0 of AZD1222 vaccination. All receptors come from an adult in good health.

V and J are TRBV7-2 and TRBJ2-3; D might be TRBD2 (6 bases). Between the trimmed V and J ends, which lost 4 bases and 3 bases, there was a span of 17 bases. CDR3 length: 16 residues. Looked up from germline, CDR1 is SGHTA and CDR2 is FQGNSA. The CDR3 DNA reads as TGTGCCAGCAGCTACCGACTAGGAGAGGGAACAGATACGCAGTATTTT. Its protein product is CASSYRLGEGTDTQYF.

V is TRBV7-2 and J is TRBJ2-3; TRBD2 matches at 7 bases. In germline, CDR1 is SGHTA, CDR2 FQGNSA. CDR3 length: 16 amino acids. V lost 6 bases to trimming and J lost 0 bases; unmatched junction nucleotides: 9. The CDR3: CASRGGSGASTDTQYF. The CDR3 region has the DNA TGTGCCAGCAGGGGGGGGAGCGGGGCTAGCACAGATACGCAGTATTTT.

This chain uses TRBV5-1 with TRBJ2-2; possible D gene TRBD1, 6 bases. The CDR3 has 14 residues. V lost 6 bases, J lost 2 bases, and 11 bases lay in between. Germline V gene data show CDR1 as SGHRS and CDR2 as YFSETQ. The CDR3 region has the DNA TGCGCCAGCACCCGGGACACAAACACCGGGGAGCTGTTTTTT. This sequence encodes CASTRDTNTGELFF. Complete variable domain (other parts from reference TRBV5-1 and TRBJ2-2): KAGVTQTPRYLIKTRGQQVTLSCSPISGHRSVSWYQQTPGQGLQFLFEYFSETQRNKGNFPGRFSGRQFSNSRSEMNVSTLELGDSALYLCASTRDTNTGELFFGEGSRLTVL.

V gene TRBV12-5 combines with J gene TRBJ2-1; TRBD1 aligns across 9 bases. Germline V gives CDR1 LGHNT, CDR2 FRNRAP. V shed 4 bases and J 7 bases; nucleotides not matched to a gene: 8. The CDR3 runs to 15 residues. CDR3 region: CASGSGTGTGNEQFF. CDR3 sequence (DNA): TGTGCTAGTGGTTCCGGGACAGGGACCGGAAATGAGCAGTTCTTC.

This clone has only one observation. The V call is TRBV6-5, the J call TRBJ2-3; 10 bases map to TRBD1. The germline V gene encodes CDR1 MNHEY and CDR2 SVGAGI. There are 14 residues in the CDR3. The junction had 7 bases not matched to a gene; V was cut back by 8 bases and J by 5 bases. The CDR3 spells CASHDRGRLDTQYF. As DNA, the CDR3 is TGTGCCAGCCATGACAGGGGGCGGTTAGATACGCAGTATTTT.

This CDR3 is CASSFEGTYGYTF. The CDR3 DNA reads TGTGCCAGCAGCTTCGAAGGGACCTATGGCTACACCTTC. The J gene is TRBJ1-2, the V gene TRBV7-9; maybe TRBD1 (5 bases). Germline CDR1 is SEHNR and CDR2 is FQNEAQ (reference sequence). This CDR3 has 13 residues. V was trimmed by 3 bases and J by 4 bases, leaving 9 bases between them.

This clone was observed once. The V call is TRBV27, the J call TRBJ2-5; D is unclear. Deletions cut 2 bases from V and 5 bases from J, with 21 bases between. CDR1 MNHEY and CDR2 SMNVEV come from the germline V gene (reference sequence). The CDR3 has 17 residues. The DNA for the CDR3 is TGTGCCAGCAGTTTAGGTGCCCCCGGTAATTTGGACGAGACCCAGTACTTC. Translated: CASSLGAPGNLDETQYF.

The J gene is TRBJ2-7, the V gene TRBV19; D could derive from TRBD1 or TRBD2 (5 bases each). Germline values: CDR1 LNHDA, CDR2 SQIVND (reference sequence). This CDR3 has 15 amino acids. V lost 2 bases, J lost 1 base, and 12 bases lay in between. CDR3 sequence: CASSIRDGHSYEQYF. In DNA form, the CDR3 reads TGTGCCAGTAGTATAAGGGACGGGCATTCCTACGAGCAGTACTTC.

The chain links TRBV21-1 to TRBJ2-5; the D segment call TRBD1 is taken from the table without a DNA check. TRBV21-1 is classified as a pseudogene. This CDR3 comprises 14 residues. CDR3 sequence (DNA): TGTGCCAGCAGCAAAGGACAGGGGCAAGAGACCCAGTACTTC. Residues: CASSKGQGQETQYF.

The chain combines TRBV6-1 with TRBJ1-2; D ambiguous. Germline CDR1 reads MNHNS; CDR2 reads SASEGT. The CDR3 length is 16 residues. V was cut by 1 base and J by 8 bases, with 20 bases left in between. CDR3 sequence reads: CASSEVEGILWYGYTF. The CDR3 DNA reads TGTGCCAGCAGTGAAGTGGAAGGGATTCTATGGTACGGCTACACCTTC.

This chain joins TRBV28 and TRBJ1-1; D remains ambiguous. V dropped 7 bases and J dropped 0 bases, with 15 bases sitting between them. Germline V gene data show CDR1 as MDHEN and CDR2 as SYDVKM. This CDR3 region has 15 residues. The DNA of the CDR3 is TGTGCCAGCACCGCATGGGGAGATTTGAACACTGAAGCTTTCTTT. This codes for CASTAWGDLNTEAFF.

This rearrangement joins TRBV7-9 to TRBJ2-2, with 7 bases lining up with TRBD2. This CDR3 is 17 amino acids long. Germline V gene lookup returns CDR1 SEHNR and CDR2 FQNEAQ (reference sequence). Germline trimming cut 5 bases from V and 0 bases from J; bases unmatched to any gene: 9. The CDR3 spells CASSPPGGRANTGELFF. The CDR3 DNA is TGTGCCAGCAGCCCGCCGGGGGGTCGGGCGAACACCGGGGAGCTGTTTTTT.

The genes are TRBV6-2 or TRBV6-3 and TRBJ2-7; D call uncertain. This CDR3 has 12 amino acids. Germline CDR1 and CDR2: MNHEY and SVGEGT. Between the trimmed V and J ends, which lost 5 bases and 4 bases, there was a span of 9 bases. The CDR3 DNA sequence: TGTGCCAGCAGTCGCGACGGATACGAGCAGTACTTC. Amino acids: CASSRDGYEQYF.

Points on this clone: This specimen includes other DNA sequences encoding the same CDR3. CDR3 nucleotides: TGCGCCAGCAGCTTGGGGCAGCAAGAGACCCAGTACTTC. Amino acid sequence: CASSLGQQETQYF. This rearrangement joins TRBV5-1 to TRBJ2-5; no firm D call. This CDR3 is built from 13 residues. CDR1 and CDR2 from the germline V gene are SGHRS and YFSETQ. V shed 0 bases and J shed 2 bases, with 5 bases lying between them.

This chain uses TRBV9 with TRBJ1-2; the D is unclear. Trimming cost V 2 bases and J 3 bases, with 11 bases left between them. The CDR3 runs 14 residues. Germline CDR1 is SGDLS and CDR2 is YYNGEE. CDR3 sequence: CASSVGLLDYGYTF. The CDR3 coding sequence is TGTGCCAGCAGCGTTGGACTGTTGGACTATGGCTACACCTTC.

The V call is TRBV9, the J call TRBJ1-2; D remains unclear. Germline V gene lookup returns CDR1 SGDLS and CDR2 YYNGEE. The V end lost 0 bases, the J end lost 7 bases, and 10 bases lay between the germline ends. The CDR3 contains 13 residues. As DNA, the CDR3 is TGTGCCAGCAGCGTAGAAGAGAGGTCTGGCTACACCTTC. Protein product: CASSVEERSGYTF. Full variable domain (remainder filled in from reference TRBV9 and TRBJ1-2): DSGVTQTPKHLITATGQRVTLRCSPRSGDLSVYWYQQSLDQGLQFLIQYYNGEERAKGNILERFSAQQFPDLHSELNLSSLELGDSALYFCASSVEERSGYTFGSGTRLTVV.

V and J are TRBV6-2 or TRBV6-3 and TRBJ2-1; D is unclear. Germline lookup yields CDR1 MNHEY and CDR2 SVGEGT. The length of the CDR3 is 17 residues. V lost 6 bases, J lost 4 bases, and 22 bases lay in between. CDR3 loop: CASSLFRPTNSYNEQFF. The CDR3 DNA follows: TGTGCCAGCAGCTTGTTCAGGCCCACAAACTCATACAATGAGCAGTTCTTC.

This clone is a singleton in its sample. V and J are TRBV3-1 (or the pseudogene TRBV3-2) and TRBJ2-3; D possibly uses TRBD1 or TRBD2 (5 bases each). Looked up from germline, CDR1 is LGHDT and CDR2 is YNNKEL (reference sequence). The CDR3 is made up of 16 amino acids. The V end lost 3 bases, the J end lost 1 base, and 14 bases lay between the germline ends. DNA for the CDR3: TGTGCCAGCAGCCATTATGGGGGACCCCGCACAGATACGCAGTATTTT. Encoded protein: CASSHYGGPRTDTQYF.

This chain connects TRBV4-1 to TRBJ2-7; D possibly corresponds to TRBD1 (5 bases). V was clipped by 4 bases and J by 2 bases, with 12 bases between them. Germline CDR1 reads MGHRA; CDR2 reads YSYEKL. The CDR3 is 14 amino acids. This CDR3 is CASSPQGNAYEQYF. The CDR3 DNA reads TGCGCCAGCAGCCCTCAGGGAAATGCCTACGAGCAGTACTTC.

The CDR3 DNA reads as TGTGCCAGTAAATGGGGAAGTATCCCCGGGGAGCTGTTTTTT. Its protein product is CASKWGSIPGELFF. The chain is built from TRBV19 and TRBJ2-2; no firm D call. Germline V CDR1 and CDR2: LNHDA, SQIVND (reference sequence). The V and J ends lost 7 bases and 6 bases respectively, with 15 bases between them. This CDR3 region has 14 residues.

The V call is TRBV19, the J call TRBJ1-1; D gene ambiguous. Germline V gene data show CDR1 as LNHDA and CDR2 as SQIVND (reference sequence). The CDR3 has 14 amino acids. V was shortened by 1 base and J by 6 bases, with 12 bases between the two germline ends. In DNA form, the CDR3 reads TGTGCCAGTAGTATAGTTGGAGGGATCTCTGAAGCTTTCTTT. Its protein is CASSIVGGISEAFF.

The chain carries TRBV6-6 and TRBJ2-2; 8 positions agree with TRBD1. The CDR3 runs 14 residues. CDR1 and CDR2 from the germline V gene are MNHNY and SVGAGI (reference sequence). J was trimmed by 2 bases and V by 10 bases; bases with no gene match: 6. The CDR3 sequence: CAIRQGSNTGELFF. The CDR3 DNA reads as TGTGCCATACGACAGGGGAGTAACACCGGGGAGCTGTTTTTT.

The chain is built from TRBV14 and TRBJ2-5; 8 positions agree with TRBD2. V gave up 6 bases and J gave up 1 base; unmatched junction bases: 7. Germline V lookup: CDR1 SGHDN, CDR2 FVKESK. The CDR3 runs 15 residues. CDR3 nucleotide sequence: TGTGCCAGCAGAAAAAGCGGGGGCCTCCAAGAGACCCAGTACTTC. It translates to CASRKSGGLQETQYF.

The V and J genes are TRBV9 and TRBJ2-3, with 8 bases matching TRBD1. In germline, CDR1 is SGDLS, CDR2 YYNGEE. The CDR3 spans 14 residues. V shed 5 bases, J shed 2 bases, and the junction held 4 bases outside the gene matches. The CDR3 coding sequence is TGTGCCAGCAGGTCGGGACAGGTCACAGATACGCAGTATTTT. This codes for CASRSGQVTDTQYF.

The rearrangement joins TRBV6-5 to TRBJ2-3; D might be TRBD1 (6 bases). The length of the CDR3 is 13 residues. Per germline, CDR1 MNHEY and CDR2 SVGAGI. V was pared by 8 bases and J by 4 bases, with 13 bases between. CDR3: CASAGVRADTQYF. As DNA, the CDR3 is TGTGCCAGCGCAGGGGTCAGGGCAGATACGCAGTATTTT.

CDR3 sequence: CASTWQGTGELFF. The CDR3, as DNA: TGTGCCAGTACGTGGCAGGGAACCGGGGAGCTGTTTTTT. The J gene is TRBJ2-2, the V gene TRBV19; TRBD1 might be the D (5 bases). The CDR3 is made up of 13 amino acids. V dropped 7 bases and J dropped 5 bases, with 11 bases sitting between them. Per the germline V gene, CDR1 is LNHDA and CDR2 is SQIVND (reference sequence).